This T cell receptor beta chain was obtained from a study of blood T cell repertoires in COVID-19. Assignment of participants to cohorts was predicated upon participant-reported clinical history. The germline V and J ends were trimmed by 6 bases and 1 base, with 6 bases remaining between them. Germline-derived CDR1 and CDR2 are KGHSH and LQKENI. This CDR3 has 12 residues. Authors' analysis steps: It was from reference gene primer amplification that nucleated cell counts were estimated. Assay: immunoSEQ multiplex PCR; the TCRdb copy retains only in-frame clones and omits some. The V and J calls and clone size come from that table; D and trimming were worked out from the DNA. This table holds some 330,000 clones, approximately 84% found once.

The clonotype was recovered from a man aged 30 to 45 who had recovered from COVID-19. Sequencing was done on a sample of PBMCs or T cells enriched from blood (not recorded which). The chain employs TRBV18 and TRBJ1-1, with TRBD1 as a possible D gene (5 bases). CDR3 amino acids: CASSGQNTEAFF. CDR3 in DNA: TGTGCCAGCTCCGGACAGAACACTGAAGCTTTCTTT.